A selection of T cell receptor beta chains follows, all from one sample in a study of blood T cell repertoires in COVID-19. The method was immunoSEQ multiplex PCR; TCRdb's version includes in-frame clones alone and lacks a portion of them. The sample consists of about 200,000 clones, 75% to 90% of them appearing once. Sequences were obtained from PBMCs or T cells enriched from blood (not recorded which). Source of these receptors: a young woman who had been exposed to COVID-19. The CDR3 runs from the conserved cysteine through the conserved F or W. D genes are given only for firm matches. Clone size is not always given. Where it is, it says once, few, many or a class for expanded clones.

>NA|TRBV19|TRBJ1-6|NA
CASRPRAQGFAGSPLHF
TGTGCCAGTAGACCTCGAGCGCAGGGATTTGCAGGGTCACCCCTCCACTTT
>NA|TRBV4-2|TRBJ2-1|TRBD2
CASSQLGLAGPISYNEQFF
TGTGCCAGCAGCCAATTAGGCCTAGCGGGGCCAATTTCCTACAATGAGCAGTTCTTC
>NA|TRBV5-1|TRBJ1-1|TRBD1
CASSLAGAFTGGARNTEAFF
TGCGCCAGCAGCTTGGCCGGGGCTTTTACAGGGGGCGCCCGGAACACTGAAGCTTTCTTT
>NA|TRBV19|TRBJ2-7|NA
CASSIAARGVYEQYF
TGTGCCAGTAGTATTGCCGCCAGGGGGGTGTACGAGCAGTACTTC
>NA|TRBV3-1/TRBV3-2|TRBJ2-3|NA
CASSQGTLFRSTDTQYF
TGTGCCAGCAGCCAAGGGACTCTCTTTCGCTCCACAGATACGCAGTATTTT
>NA|TRBV6-5|TRBJ2-3|TRBD2
CASSYSGLATDTQYF
TGTGCCAGCAGTTACTCGGGACTAGCCACAGATACGCAGTATTTT
>NA|TRBV10-3|TRBJ1-4|NA
CAISPDSTNEKLFF
TGTGCCATCAGTCCAGACTCAACTAATGAAAAACTGTTTTTT
>NA|TRBV7-9|TRBJ1-6|NA
CASSPSHSPLHF
TGTGCCAGCAGCCCTTCCCATTCACCCCTCCACTTT
>few|TRBV6-5|TRBJ1-5|NA
CASSPSTGGNQPQHF
TGTGCCAGCAGCCCGTCGACAGGAGGCAATCAGCCCCAGCATTTT
>NA|TRBV29-1|TRBJ2-1|NA
CSVEDVGTVWLSEQFF
TGCAGCGTTGAAGATGTAGGGACTGTCTGGTTAAGTGAGCAGTTCTTC
>NA|TRBV30|TRBJ2-3|TRBD1
CACGQGAGTDTQYF
TGTGCCTGCGGACAGGGGGCAGGCACAGATACGCAGTATTTT
>NA|TRBV9|TRBJ1-3|NA
CASSAYRAISGNTIYF
TGTGCCAGCAGCGCCTACAGGGCAATCTCTGGAAACACCATATATTTT
>NA|TRBV5-1|TRBJ2-7|NA
CASSLKFRGWEYEQYF
TGCGCCAGCAGCTTGAAGTTCCGGGGTTGGGAATACGAGCAGTACTTC
>NA|TRBV7-9|TRBJ1-5|NA
CASSTGGPWVGNQPQHF
TGTGCCAGCTCCACGGGGGGGCCCTGGGTGGGCAATCAGCCCCAGCATTTT
>NA|TRBV11-2|TRBJ1-5|TRBD1
CASSPGTGVFRSNQPQHF
TGTGCCAGCAGCCCGGGGACAGGGGTATTTCGGAGCAATCAGCCCCAGCATTTT
>NA|TRBV3-1/TRBV3-2|TRBJ1-2|NA
CASRFSTPSNYGYTF
TGTGCCAGCAGGTTCAGTACACCTTCTAACTATGGCTACACCTTC
>NA|TRBV13|TRBJ2-3|TRBD2
CASSPILLAGGPYSTDTQYF
TGTGCCAGCAGCCCGATCCTACTAGCGGGGGGGCCGTATAGCACAGATACGCAGTATTTT
>few|TRBV6-4|TRBJ2-7|NA
CASPRGGYEQYF
TGTGCCAGCCCCAGGGGTGGCTACGAGCAGTACTTC
>NA|TRBV19|TRBJ1-1|TRBD1
CASSTTGASAEAFF
TGTGCCAGTAGTACCACAGGGGCGAGTGCTGAAGCTTTCTTT
>NA|TRBV5-1|TRBJ2-5|NA
CASSLDRPGETQYF
TGCGCCAGCAGCCTGGACCGCCCAGGGGAGACCCAGTACTTC
>NA|TRBV2|TRBJ1-1|TRBD1
CARTLQGPGTEAFF
TGTGCCAGGACTCTACAGGGGCCGGGAACTGAAGCTTTCTTT